These T cell receptor beta chains were read from a single sample in a study of blood T cells in healthy people across ages. TCRdb used MiXCR to reprocess the 5' RACE reads, holding one entry per CDR3 protein. The sample contains some 1.6 million distinct CDR3 sequences, about 31% of which appear only once. Sequencing was carried out using blood. These receptor sequences come from a woman in her 30s in good health. Each CDR3 is given with its conserved first and last residue. The D gene is left open where the match is weak. Part of the rows lack a size; the others show once, few, many or a class for expanded clones.

d_gene: TRBD1; abundance: .; v_gene: TRBV5-1; j_gene: TRBJ2-7; CDR3nt: TGCGCCAGCAGCATACAGGGGGACACCTACGAGCAGTACTTC; CDR3aa: CASSIQGDTYEQYF
d_gene: .; abundance: few; v_gene: TRBV4-1; j_gene: TRBJ2-5; CDR3nt: TGCGCCAGCAGCCAAGGTTACGGGACTCGGTTTGAGACCCAGTACTTC; CDR3aa: CASSQGYGTRFETQYF
d_gene: TRBD1; abundance: .; v_gene: TRBV25-1; j_gene: TRBJ2-7; CDR3nt: TGTGCCAGCAGTGGGACAGGGGGACTCCCGGCCGAGCAGTACTTC; CDR3aa: CASSGTGGLPAEQYF
d_gene: .; abundance: .; v_gene: TRBV20-1; j_gene: TRBJ1-2; CDR3nt: TGCAGTGCTAGACCTGGACGGATTAACTATGGCTACACCTTC; CDR3aa: CSARPGRINYGYTF
d_gene: .; abundance: many; v_gene: TRBV5-1; j_gene: TRBJ2-7; CDR3nt: TGCGCCAGCAGCGCGCGGCCCACCCCCTACGAGCAGTACTTC; CDR3aa: CASSARPTPYEQYF
d_gene: TRBD1; abundance: .; v_gene: TRBV6-6; j_gene: TRBJ2-7; CDR3nt: TGTGCCAGCAGTTATACCCAGGGGGTCTACGAGCAGTACTTC; CDR3aa: CASSYTQGVYEQYF
d_gene: .; abundance: .; v_gene: TRBV15; j_gene: TRBJ2-1; CDR3nt: TGTGCCACCAGCAAACCGGGACTGGGAAACAATGAGCAGTTCTTC; CDR3aa: CATSKPGLGNNEQFF
d_gene: .; abundance: many; v_gene: TRBV7-2; j_gene: TRBJ2-1; CDR3nt: TGTGCCAGCAGCTTAAGCTCGACTTGGGGGTTCTTC; CDR3aa: CASSLSSTWGFF
d_gene: .; abundance: few; v_gene: TRBV7-9; j_gene: TRBJ1-2; CDR3nt: TGTGCCAGCAGCCCACCGGGACCTTCTAACTATGGCTACACCTTC; CDR3aa: CASSPPGPSNYGYTF
d_gene: TRBD1; abundance: .; v_gene: TRBV6-2/TRBV6-3; j_gene: TRBJ2-7; CDR3nt: TGTGCCAGCAGTCGGGGACAGGGAATAGCCTCCTACGAGCAGTACTTC; CDR3aa: CASSRGQGIASYEQYF